Listed here are 32 T cell receptor beta chains from one sample, sequenced in a study of T cell responses to AZD1222 COVID-19 vaccine. The data were produced by immunoSEQ multiplex PCR, yet TCRdb's version contains in-frame clones alone and is incomplete. The sample consists of 80,000 or so clones, about 90% of them appearing once. This specimen consisted of peripheral blood, obtained on day 0 of MenACWY control vaccination. Every receptor here comes from an adult in good health.

The genes are TRBV28 and TRBJ2-3, with 10 bases fitting TRBD2. Germline loops: CDR1 MDHEN, CDR2 SYDVKM. V was pared by 5 bases and J by 4 bases, with 3 bases of the junction left unmatched. This CDR3 region has 14 residues. The CDR3 here is CASSGTSAADTQYF. CDR3 coding DNA: TGTGCCAGCAGTGGGACTAGCGCCGCAGATACGCAGTATTTT.

The chain joins TRBV3-1 (or the pseudogene TRBV3-2) to TRBJ1-2; a weak D match, TRBD1 (6 bases). The CDR3 runs to 17 residues. The germline gives CDR1 LGHDT, CDR2 YNNKEL (reference sequence). V gave up 7 bases and J gave up 7 bases, with 28 bases separating them. In nucleotides, the CDR3 is TGTGCCAGCACCCACAGGGCAGGGGCCCTTGCCGAAGGTGGCTACACCTTC. This codes for CASTHRAGALAEGGYTF.

This chain uses TRBV3-1 (or the pseudogene TRBV3-2) with TRBJ1-1, with a tentative D call TRBD1 (5 bases). The CDR3 is 15 residues long. CDR1 LGHDT and CDR2 YNNKEL come from the germline V gene (reference sequence). V lost 4 bases and J 1 base, leaving 13 bases between the germline ends. CDR3 sequence: CASSLGGVGNTEAFF. As DNA, the CDR3 is TGTGCCAGCAGCCTGGGAGGGGTGGGGAACACTGAAGCTTTCTTT.

The chain recombines TRBV28 with TRBJ2-2; no clear D. V was trimmed by 4 bases and J by 1 base, leaving 4 bases between them. Per the germline V gene, CDR1 is MDHEN and CDR2 is SYDVKM. The CDR3 sequence is 13 residues long. CDR3 amino acids: CASSSRNTGELFF. The DNA of the CDR3 is TGTGCCAGCAGTTCCAGGAACACCGGGGAGCTGTTTTTT. Combining the CDR3 with reference TRBV28 and TRBJ2-2 gives the whole variable domain DVKVTQSSRYLVKRTGEKVFLECVQDMDHENMFWYRQDPGLGLRLIYFSYDVKMKEKGDIPEGYSVSREKKERFSLILESASTNQTSMYLCASSSRNTGELFFGEGSRLTVL.

CDR3 nucleotide sequence: TGTGCCAGCAGTGAAGCGGGGAGGGGCTCCTATAATTCACCCCTCCACTTT. This sequence encodes CASSEAGRGSYNSPLHF. The chain combines TRBV2 with TRBJ1-6, with TRBD1 as a possible D gene (5 bases). V was shortened by 0 bases and J by 0 bases, with 9 bases between the two germline ends. CDR1 SNHLY and CDR2 FYNNEI come from the germline V gene. The CDR3 runs to 17 residues.

This chain connects TRBV7-6 to TRBJ2-2; TRBD2 aligns across 8 bases. Germline values: CDR1 SGHVS, CDR2 FNYEAQ. Trimming cost V 7 bases and J 0 bases; bases outside gene matches: 13. CDR3 length: 18 residues. The CDR3 nucleotides read TGTGCCAGCACGGTGGTCAGCGGGGGATTCGCGAACACCGGGGAGCTGTTTTTT. It yields the protein CASTVVSGGFANTGELFF.

By proportion, this clone is medium-sized (0.01 to 0.1%). V is TRBV11-1 and J is TRBJ1-1; D is ambiguous. The germline CDR1 and CDR2 sequences are SGHAT and FQDESV (reference sequence). Trimming cost V 3 bases and J 3 bases, with 11 bases left between them. The length of the CDR3 is 14 residues. CDR3 in amino acids: CASSFRRLDTEAFF. The DNA of the CDR3 is TGTGCCAGCAGCTTCAGGCGTTTGGACACTGAAGCTTTCTTT.

V and J are TRBV7-9 and TRBJ2-7; 8 bases match TRBD2. The CDR3 contains 15 residues. Per germline, CDR1 SEHNR and CDR2 FQNEAQ (reference sequence). Trimming cost V 1 base and J 3 bases; bases outside gene matches: 5. The CDR3 region is CASSLGSSGSYEQYF. The CDR3 DNA reads TGTGCCAGCAGCTTAGGTTCGAGCGGGAGCTACGAGCAGTACTTC. Full variable domain (missing parts from reference TRBV7-9 and TRBJ2-7): DTGVSQNPRHKITKRGQNVTFRCDPISEHNRLYWYRQTLGQGPEFLTYFQNEAQLEKSRLLSDRFSAERPKGSFSTLEIQRTEQGDSAMYLCASSLGSSGSYEQYFGPGTRLTVT.

This clone was observed once. V gene TRBV5-6 combines with J gene TRBJ2-1, with D unresolved. The CDR3 is made up of 15 amino acids. Looked up from germline, CDR1 is SGHDT and CDR2 is YYEEEE. The ends were cut back, 6 bases at V and 10 bases at J, with 23 bases in the middle. CDR3 in DNA: TGTGCCAGCAACCTTTACCAGAAGCGAGAGGCCGAGCAGTTCTTC. It specifies CASNLYQKREAEQFF.

This clone came up a few times. Distinct nucleotide sequences in the sample also encode this CDR3. This chain's CDR3 is CASKLGGGTDTQYF. The CDR3 bases are TGTGCCAGCAAATTAGGGGGGGGCACAGATACGCAGTATTTT. The chain has TRBV27 and TRBJ2-3, with TRBD2 as a possible D gene (7 bases). The V gene lost 7 bases and the J gene lost 1 base, with 12 bases spanning the gap. CDR3 length: 14 amino acids. The germline CDR1 and CDR2 sequences are MNHEY and SMNVEV (reference sequence).

The rearrangement links TRBV2 to TRBJ1-6, with 9 bases fitting TRBD1. This CDR3 spans 15 amino acids. The germline V gene encodes CDR1 SNHLY and CDR2 FYNNEI. J was trimmed by 10 bases and V by 6 bases; bases with no gene match: 10. The CDR3 protein is CASRPGTGSQSPLHF. The CDR3 nucleotides read TGTGCCAGCAGGCCTGGGACAGGGTCTCAGTCACCCCTCCACTTT.

The rearrangement joins TRBV28 to TRBJ2-1; D unresolved. Between the trimmed V and J ends, which lost 7 bases and 4 bases, there was a span of 17 bases. The CDR3 covers 15 residues. The germline gives CDR1 MDHEN, CDR2 SYDVKM. CDR3 coding DNA: TGTGCCAGCACCCCTTTTGGCCCACAATACAATGAGCAGTTCTTC. Protein: CASTPFGPQYNEQFF.

The chain recombines TRBV27 with TRBJ2-1; 9 bases fit TRBD2. Germline V gene lookup returns CDR1 MNHEY and CDR2 SMNVEV (reference sequence). Losses at the gene ends were 0 bases for V and 4 bases for J; bases not matched to a gene: 7. The CDR3 runs to 17 residues. The DNA for the CDR3 is TGTGCCAGCAGTTTATCCCTAGCGGGGATGGCATACAATGAGCAGTTCTTC. Translation: CASSLSLAGMAYNEQFF.

The rearrangement links TRBV5-6 to TRBJ2-1, with TRBD2 matching 11 bases. This CDR3 is built from 15 residues. CDR1 and CDR2 (germline): SGHDT, YYEEEE. V lost 2 bases, J lost 8 bases, and 6 bases stayed unmatched. CDR3 nucleotide sequence: TGTGCCAGCAGCTTCTTTAGCGGGAGGGCCCATGAGCAGTTCTTC. Its translation: CASSFFSGRAHEQFF.

The chain employs TRBV5-1 and TRBJ1-5; D is unresolved. The V end was cut by 4 bases, the J end by 6 bases, with 11 bases between. The CDR3 runs to 13 residues. The germline gives CDR1 SGHRS, CDR2 YFSETQ. The CDR3 DNA reads TGCGCCAGCAGCCTCATGGGGAGTCAGCCCCAGCATTTT. Translating it yields CASSLMGSQPQHF.

The chain joins TRBV6-6 to TRBJ1-3; a possible D gene is TRBD1 (6 bases). CDR3 length: 15 residues. Trimming took off 5 bases at V and 0 bases at J, with 11 bases between the two ends. Germline V gene lookup returns CDR1 MNHNY and CDR2 SVGAGI (reference sequence). The CDR3 DNA reads TGTGCCAGCAGTCCTGGGACAACCTCTGGAAACACCATATATTTT. Its translation: CASSPGTTSGNTIYF.

The V and J genes are TRBV7-2 and TRBJ2-1; 7 bases line up with TRBD1. Germline CDR1 reads SGHTA; CDR2 reads FQGNSA. V shed 0 bases and J 0 bases; nucleotides not matched to a gene: 2. The CDR3 length is 16 residues. The DNA for the CDR3 is TGTGCCAGCAGCTTAGCGACAGGGTTCTCCTACAATGAGCAGTTCTTC. Translation: CASSLATGFSYNEQFF. Full variable domain (remainder filled in from reference TRBV7-2 and TRBJ2-1): GAGVSQSPSNKVTEKGKDVELRCDPISGHTALYWYRQSLGQGLEFLIYFQGNSAPDKSGLPSDRFSAERTGGSVSTLTIQRTQQEDSAVYLCASSLATGFSYNEQFFGPGTRLTVL.

The gene calls are TRBV29-1 and TRBJ2-2, with 15 bases that match TRBD2. CDR1 is SQVTM and CDR2 is ANQGSEA in the germline V gene. V lost 6 bases and J lost 5; bases outside the gene matches: 7. The CDR3 totals 16 residues. The CDR3 sequence is CSVGGLAGGRTGELFF. For the CDR3, the DNA is TGCAGCGTGGGGGGACTAGCGGGAGGTAGGACCGGGGAGCTGTTTTTT.

The chain carries TRBV11-2 and TRBJ2-7, with D possibly matching TRBD1 (5 bases). This CDR3 has 14 amino acids. The germline V gene encodes CDR1 SGHAT and CDR2 FQNNGV. V lost 1 base to trimming and J lost 6 bases, with 13 bases between them. DNA of the CDR3: TGTGCCAGCAGCTTAGTCCCGACAGTCCCCGAGCAGTACTTC. Amino acids: CASSLVPTVPEQYF.

The chain is built from TRBV24-1 and TRBJ1-5; the match to TRBD1 covers 7 bases. V was clipped by 6 bases and J by 3 bases; unmatched bases: 10. Germline values: CDR1 KGHDR, CDR2 SFDVKD. This CDR3 spans 16 amino acids. The CDR3 sequence is CATSSIGTADNQPQHF. In nucleotides, the CDR3 is TGTGCCACCAGTTCTATCGGGACAGCAGACAATCAGCCCCAGCATTTT.

The chain joins TRBV12-3 or TRBV12-4 to TRBJ2-3; D is undetermined. The CDR3 length is 13 residues. The V end was cut by 7 bases, the J end by 2 bases, with 10 bases between. The CDR3 sequence: CASNSQSTDTQYF. As DNA, the CDR3 is TGTGCCAGCAACTCGCAGTCCACAGATACGCAGTATTTT.

The chain links TRBV27 to TRBJ1-1, with TRBD1 matching over 12 bases. The trim removed 8 bases at V and 1 base at J, leaving 11 bases unmatched. The CDR3 has 17 residues. Per germline, CDR1 MNHEY and CDR2 SMNVEV (reference sequence). The CDR3 loop is CASSLGGQGAGNTEAFF. CDR3 bases: TGTGCCAGCTCTCTAGGGGGACAGGGGGCCGGGAACACTGAAGCTTTCTTT.

The chain carries TRBV3-1 (or the pseudogene TRBV3-2) and TRBJ2-7, with D unclear. CDR1 and CDR2 from the germline V gene are LGHDT and YNNKEL (reference sequence). Trimming pared 3 bases from V and 1 base from J, leaving 13 bases between. The CDR3 contains 15 residues. This CDR3 is CASSQIPLGSYEQYF. CDR3 DNA: TGTGCCAGCAGCCAGATACCTTTGGGTTCCTACGAGCAGTACTTC.

The V gene is TRBV5-4, the J gene TRBJ1-2; perhaps TRBD1 as D (6 bases). V dropped 1 base and J dropped 2 bases, with 9 bases sitting between them. From germline, CDR1 is SGHNT and CDR2 YYREEE (reference sequence). The CDR3 totals 14 residues. The CDR3 here is CASSLPQGNYGYTF. CDR3 nucleotide sequence: TGTGCCAGCAGCTTGCCTCAGGGGAACTATGGCTACACCTTC.

The CDR3 sequence is CASSDGGPPHEQFF. As DNA, the CDR3 is TGTGCCAGCAGCGACGGAGGGCCCCCCCATGAGCAGTTCTTC. The rearrangement links TRBV11-2 to TRBJ2-1; tentative D call: TRBD2 (6 bases). Per germline, CDR1 SGHAT and CDR2 FQNNGV. Trimming shortened V by 5 bases and J by 8 bases, and 16 bases separated the two germline ends. CDR3 length equals 14 residues.

This rearrangement joins TRBV5-1 to TRBJ2-1, with 13 bases matching TRBD2. V trimming: 4 bases; J trimming: 8 bases; junction bases outside the gene matches: 6. The CDR3 has 15 residues. The germline V gene encodes CDR1 SGHRS and CDR2 YFSETQ. CDR3 in amino acids: CASSPRTSGSYEQFF. The CDR3 bases are TGCGCCAGCAGCCCTCGGACTAGCGGGAGTTATGAGCAGTTCTTC.

The CDR3 loop is CASSFIGGRLSNQPQHF. The CDR3 DNA reads TGTGCCAGCAGTTTCATCGGGGGGCGATTGAGCAATCAGCCCCAGCATTTT. The rearrangement uses TRBV28 and TRBJ1-5; D is perhaps TRBD1 (6 bases). The CDR3 sequence is 17 residues long. CDR1 MDHEN and CDR2 SYDVKM come from the germline V gene. Trimming left V 3 bases short and J 1 base short, with 16 bases between.

The chain combines TRBV5-6 with TRBJ1-6; D is unclear. The V gene's germline CDR1 is SGHDT and CDR2 YYEEEE. The CDR3 is 15 amino acids. V gave up 1 base and J gave up 2 bases, with 7 bases separating them. The CDR3 sequence is CASSLRGTYNSPLHF. The CDR3 bases are TGTGCCAGCAGCTTGAGAGGGACCTATAATTCACCCCTCCACTTT. Full variable domain (missing parts from reference TRBV5-6 and TRBJ1-6): DAGVTQSPTHLIKTRGQQVTLRCSPKSGHDTVSWYQQALGQGPQFIFQYYEEEERQRGNFPDRFSGHQFPNYSSELNVNALLLGDSALYLCASSLRGTYNSPLHFGNGTRLTVT.

This chain uses TRBV27 with TRBJ1-1, with D hard to call. Germline CDR1 reads MNHEY; CDR2 reads SMNVEV (reference sequence). The CDR3 has 12 amino acids. Trimming removed 6 bases at V and 11 bases at J, with 16 bases between. CDR3 sequence reads: CASRPPLGHAFF. The CDR3 bases are TGTGCCAGCAGACCCCCTCTGGGTCATGCTTTCTTT.

V and J are TRBV5-1 and TRBJ2-2; D tentatively reads TRBD1 or TRBD2 (5 bases each). CDR1 SGHRS and CDR2 YFSETQ come from the germline V gene. The CDR3 runs 16 residues. V was clipped by 4 bases and J by 0 bases, with 13 bases between them. The CDR3 spells CASSPGDRPNTGELFF. The CDR3 nucleotides read TGCGCCAGCAGCCCCGGGGACCGACCGAACACCGGGGAGCTGTTTTTT.

The J gene is TRBJ2-5, the V gene TRBV19, with D tentatively TRBD2 (5 bases). The V end lost 3 bases, the J end lost 3 bases, and 23 bases lay between the germline ends. The CDR3 sequence is 18 residues long. From germline, CDR1 is LNHDA and CDR2 SQIVND (reference sequence). CDR3 protein: CASSIRDFGPAGKETQYF. CDR3 nucleotides: TGTGCCAGTAGTATCCGGGATTTCGGGCCCGCCGGGAAAGAGACCCAGTACTTC.

This sequence joins TRBV19 and TRBJ2-3, with TRBD2 matching 9 bases. This CDR3 has 14 amino acids. Germline-derived CDR1 and CDR2 are LNHDA and SQIVND (reference sequence). The CDR3, as DNA: TGTGCTACAGCGGGAGGCACAGACACAGATACGCAGTATTTT. Its translation is CATAGGTDTDTQYF.